This paragraph covers one T cell receptor (beta chain) sequence. What it recognizes is unknown. The sample carries other DNA sequences with the same CDR3. Selected positively for CCR7 and CD45RO-negative, naive CD8 cells excluded terminally differentiated effector memory CD45RA+ cells. The V end lost 0 bases, the J end lost 2 bases, and 7 bases lay between the germline ends. The CDR3 has 14 residues. Germline CDR1 is MNHEY and CDR2 is SMNVEV (reference sequence). These data are taken from a study of shared clonotypes between healthy human individuals. Study-level points and caveats: Larger estimated richness was generally seen in naive subsets than in memory subsets.

The assay was immunoSEQ multiplex PCR, and TCRdb's table has in-frame clones only and misses some. Among a few million clones listed, just under 95% were seen once. This sequence joins TRBV27 and TRBJ1-2, with D unresolved. The source of this sequence is a man in his late teens or twenties in good health. Some clones in this sample may be carry-over from other donors' samples. The sample consisted of naive CD8+ T cells from PBMCs. DNA for the CDR3: TGTGCCAGCAGTTTATCGCCAGCGAACTATGGCTACACCTTC. Its protein is CASSLSPANYGYTF.